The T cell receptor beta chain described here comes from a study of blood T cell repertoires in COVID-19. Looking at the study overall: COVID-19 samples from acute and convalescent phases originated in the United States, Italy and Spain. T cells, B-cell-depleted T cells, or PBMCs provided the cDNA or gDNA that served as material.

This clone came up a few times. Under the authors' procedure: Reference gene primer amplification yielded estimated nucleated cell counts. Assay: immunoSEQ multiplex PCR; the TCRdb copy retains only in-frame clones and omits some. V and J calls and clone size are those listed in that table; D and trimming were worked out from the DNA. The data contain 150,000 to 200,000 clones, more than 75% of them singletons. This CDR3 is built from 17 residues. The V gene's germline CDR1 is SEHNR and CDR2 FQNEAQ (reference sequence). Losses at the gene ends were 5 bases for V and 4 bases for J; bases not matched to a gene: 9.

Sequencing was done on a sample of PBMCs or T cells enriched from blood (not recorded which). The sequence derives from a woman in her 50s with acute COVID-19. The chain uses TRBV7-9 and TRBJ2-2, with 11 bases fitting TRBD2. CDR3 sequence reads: CASSLLSGGASTGELFF. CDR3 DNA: TGTGCCAGCAGCCTACTTAGCGGGGGGGCGAGCACCGGGGAGCTGTTTTTT.